A single sample is the source of the 21 T cell receptor beta chains below, sequenced in a study of spatial heterogeneity in lung cancer. Study results and caveats: Intratumoral expanded alpha and beta TCR counts were found to track tumor mutation counts.

Each CDR3 protein is one row after TCRdb ran MiXCR on the 5' RACE reads. The data hold approximately 25,000 distinct CDR3 sequences, with just under 9% observed a single time. The antigens these receptors bind are not known. Time point given: sample taken at primary tumor resection. The input for sequencing was lung tumor tissue, taken at surgery. The receptors here all came from a male donor with early-stage non-small cell lung cancer.

The rearrangement links TRBV28 to TRBJ2-7; D is unclear. Germline V CDR1 and CDR2: MDHEN, SYDVKM. This CDR3 has 15 residues. V dropped 8 bases and J dropped 1 base, with 18 bases sitting between them. This CDR3 reads CASGLRSRFSYEQYF. In nucleotides, the CDR3 is TGTGCCAGCGGCCTCCGCAGTCGATTTTCCTACGAGCAGTACTTC. The entire variable domain, with the rest obtained from reference TRBV28 and TRBJ2-7, is as follows: DVKVTQSSRYLVKRTGEKVFLECVQDMDHENMFWYRQDPGLGLRLIYFSYDVKMKEKGDIPEGYSVSREKKERFSLILESASTNQTSMYLCASGLRSRFSYEQYFGPGTRLTVT.

This clonotype was seen a handful of times. The V gene is TRBV10-3, the J gene TRBJ2-7; D gene unclear. This CDR3 spans 13 amino acids. V lost 2 bases to trimming and J lost 5 bases, with 10 bases between them. Germline V gene sequence: CDR1 ENHRY, CDR2 SYGVKD. This CDR3 reads CAISENAVDEQYF. The DNA for the CDR3 is TGTGCCATCAGTGAGAATGCGGTAGACGAGCAGTACTTC.

This clonotype was seen at least ten times. The V gene is TRBV5-1, the J gene TRBJ2-2; 10 bases map to TRBD1. V lost 4 bases to trimming and J lost 4 bases; unmatched junction nucleotides: 4. Looked up from germline, CDR1 is SGHRS and CDR2 is YFSETQ. CDR3 size: 15 residues. The CDR3 loop is CASSGDRGITGELFF. Here the CDR3 DNA reads TGCGCCAGCAGCGGGGACAGGGGAATCACCGGGGAGCTGTTTTTT.

This clonotype was counted ten times or more. The chain has TRBV5-1 and TRBJ1-4; 7 bases fit TRBD1. With V trimmed by 3 bases and J by 8 bases, 10 bases remained unmatched. The CDR3 spans 15 residues. Germline V gene sequence: CDR1 SGHRS, CDR2 YFSETQ. The CDR3 loop is CASSSLGTVGEKLFF. The CDR3 nucleotides are TGCGCCAGCAGCTCCCTAGGGACAGTCGGAGAAAAACTGTTTTTT. The full variable domain, its missing parts supplied by reference TRBV5-1 and TRBJ1-4, is KAGVTQTPRYLIKTRGQQVTLSCSPISGHRSVSWYQQTPGQGLQFLFEYFSETQRNKGNFPGRFSGRQFSNSRSEMNVSTLELGDSALYLCASSSLGTVGEKLFFGSGTQLSVL.

This clonotype was observed many times. The V and J genes are TRBV9 and TRBJ2-2, with a weak D call TRBD2 (6 bases). CDR3 size: 15 residues. The ends were cut back, 0 bases at V and 4 bases at J, with 10 bases in the middle. CDR1 and CDR2 from the germline V gene are SGDLS and YYNGEE. This CDR3 reads CASSVGGGATGELFF. For the CDR3, the DNA is TGTGCCAGCAGCGTAGGAGGAGGGGCCACCGGGGAGCTGTTTTTT.

There are a few counts of this clonotype. V gene TRBV6-2 or TRBV6-3 combines with J gene TRBJ2-7; 7 bases map to TRBD1. Germline V gives CDR1 MNHEY, CDR2 SVGEGT. CDR3 length equals 18 residues. The trim removed 2 bases at V and 0 bases at J, leaving 13 bases unmatched. The CDR3 protein is CASSYPSRTGPSSYEQYF. The CDR3, as DNA: TGTGCCAGCAGTTACCCTTCCCGGACAGGCCCGAGCTCCTACGAGCAGTACTTC.

This sequence joins TRBV20-1 and TRBJ2-5, with a weak D call TRBD2 (6 bases). The germline gives CDR1 DFQATT, CDR2 SNEGSKA (reference sequence). The CDR3 loop spans 12 amino acids. V was trimmed by 3 bases and J by 4 bases, leaving 9 bases between them. This chain's CDR3 is CSASGSTETQYF. In DNA, the CDR3 is TGCAGTGCTAGCGGGAGCACAGAGACCCAGTACTTC.

This clonotype came up many times. The V and J genes are TRBV5-1 and TRBJ2-5, with a possible D match to TRBD2 (5 bases). V was pared by 3 bases and J by 1 base, with 16 bases between. This CDR3 is built from 16 residues. Germline-derived CDR1 and CDR2 are SGHRS and YFSETQ. Written as DNA, the CDR3 is TGCGCCAGCAGCTCGTACACGGGATCTATCCAAGAGACCCAGTACTTC. It translates to CASSSYTGSIQETQYF.

At least ten counts were recorded for this clonotype. V and J are TRBV7-9 and TRBJ2-3; TRBD2 is a possible D gene (6 bases). Germline CDR1 and CDR2: SEHNR and FQNEAQ (reference sequence). CDR3 length: 13 amino acids. V lost 1 base to trimming and J lost 9 bases, with 11 bases between them. CDR3 protein: CASSLDGGGTQYF. CDR3 bases: TGTGCCAGCAGCTTAGACGGGGGAGGCACGCAGTATTTT.

This clonotype was observed many times. V usage is TRBV6-2 or TRBV6-3 and J usage is TRBJ1-1, with D possibly matching TRBD1 (6 bases). V was trimmed by 10 bases and J by 2 bases, leaving 17 bases between them. Per germline, CDR1 MNHEY and CDR2 SVGEGT. The CDR3 contains 14 residues. The CDR3 coding sequence is TGTGCCATCACCCCGACAGGAGTTAACACTGAAGCTTTCTTT. It is translated as CAITPTGVNTEAFF.

This clonotype was detected ten times or more. The rearrangement uses TRBV19 and TRBJ2-7, with D tentatively TRBD2 (5 bases). The CDR3 is 14 amino acids. The germline V gene encodes CDR1 LNHDA and CDR2 SQIVND (reference sequence). Between the trimmed V and J ends, which lost 3 bases and 2 bases, there was a span of 11 bases. The CDR3 coding sequence is TGTGCCAGTAGTATTGACGGGGTAACCTACGAGCAGTACTTC. Amino acid sequence: CASSIDGVTYEQYF. Based on the CDR3 plus reference TRBV19 and TRBJ2-7, the full variable domain is DGGITQSPKYLFRKEGQNVTLSCEQNLNHDAMYWYRQDPGQGLRLIYYSQIVNDFQKGDIAEGYSVSREKKESFPLTVTSAQKNPTAFYLCASSIDGVTYEQYFGPGTRLTVT.

V is TRBV2 and J is TRBJ2-5, with D maybe TRBD1 (9 bases). The V and J ends lost 4 bases and 2 bases respectively, with 17 bases between them. The germline CDR1 and CDR2 sequences are SNHLY and FYNNEI. The length of the CDR3 is 16 residues. As DNA, the CDR3 is TGTGCCAGCAGTGGGGTAGCGGGACAGGGACAAGAGACCCAGTACTTC. Translated: CASSGVAGQGQETQYF.

This chain uses TRBV20-1 with TRBJ2-1; perhaps TRBD2 as D (7 bases). The CDR3 extends over 12 amino acids. V was trimmed by 3 bases and J by 7 bases, leaving 10 bases between them. Germline V gene data show CDR1 as DFQATT and CDR2 as SNEGSKA (reference sequence). CDR3: CSARGGRNEQFF. The CDR3 nucleotides read TGCAGTGCTAGGGGGGGGCGTAATGAGCAGTTCTTC.

The chain links TRBV7-8 to TRBJ2-1; 13 bases line up with TRBD2. This CDR3 contains 15 residues. Per germline, CDR1 SGHVS and CDR2 FQNEAQ. V dropped 5 bases and J dropped 3; count of bases not matched to a gene: 1. CDR3 DNA: TGTGCCAGCAGCCGGACTAGCGGGAGCTACAATGAGCAGTTCTTC. This gives the protein CASSRTSGSYNEQFF.

This clonotype was found many times. V is TRBV24-1 and J is TRBJ2-7, with D hard to call. The CDR3 consists of 14 residues. The V gene lost 5 bases and the J gene lost 2 bases, with 12 bases spanning the gap. Germline V gives CDR1 KGHDR, CDR2 SFDVKD. The CDR3 is CATSARASPYEQYF. Here the CDR3 DNA reads TGTGCCACCAGTGCTAGGGCCAGTCCCTACGAGCAGTACTTC.

This clonotype was seen many times. The chain links TRBV7-2 to TRBJ2-2; 12 nucleotides line up with TRBD2. CDR3 length: 16 residues. Germline values: CDR1 SGHTA, CDR2 FQGNSA. Trimming at V came to 6 bases and at J to 1 base, leaving 3 bases not matched to a gene. The CDR3 loop reads CASRLAGGVNTGELFF. The CDR3 bases are TGTGCCAGCAGGCTAGCGGGAGGGGTGAACACCGGGGAGCTGTTTTTT.

This clonotype was seen a few times. The chain employs TRBV7-2 and TRBJ1-3; weak D call: TRBD1 (5 bases). This CDR3 has 17 residues. V lost 3 bases, J lost 0 bases, and 15 bases lay in between. The germline V gene encodes CDR1 SGHTA and CDR2 FQGNSA. The CDR3 nucleotides are TGTGCCAGCAGCTTTCGACAGTCGGGAGCCTCTGGAAACACCATATATTTT. Encoded protein: CASSFRQSGASGNTIYF.

This clonotype was counted only a few times. This chain joins TRBV6-1 and TRBJ2-3, with D unresolved. Trimming cost V 0 bases and J 4 bases, with 8 bases left between them. Germline loops: CDR1 MNHNS, CDR2 SASEGT. The CDR3 sequence is 14 residues long. The CDR3 nucleotides are TGTGCCAGCAGTGAAGCCGACGAGGCAGATACGCAGTATTTT. Its protein product is CASSEADEADTQYF.

V and J are TRBV3-1 and TRBJ2-7; D gene uncertain. V was trimmed by 1 base and J by 3 bases, leaving 10 bases between them. Germline V gives CDR1 LGHDT, CDR2 YNNKEL (reference sequence). This CDR3 spans 14 amino acids. CDR3 DNA sequence: TGTGCCAGCAGCCAAGGGACCCCAGGCTACGAGCAGTACTTC. Its protein product is CASSQGTPGYEQYF.

This clonotype has ten or more counts. The rearrangement links TRBV24-1 to TRBJ2-5, with 9 bases fitting TRBD2. The CDR3 covers 17 residues. Trimming took 6 bases from V and 2 from J; bases not matched to a gene: 12. Germline CDR1 is KGHDR and CDR2 is SFDVKD. The CDR3 DNA reads TGTGCCACCAGTCCTGGGTGGCTAGCGGGAACTCAAGAGACCCAGTACTTC. Translating it yields CATSPGWLAGTQETQYF.

This clonotype was counted ten times or more. In nucleotides, the CDR3 is TGTGCCAGCAGCAGAGGACAGGGTCCCGACGAGCAGTACTTC. Protein: CASSRGQGPDEQYF. The J gene is TRBJ2-7, the V gene TRBV7-3, with 8 bases aligning to TRBD1. V shed 5 bases and J 5 bases; nucleotides not matched to a gene: 8. The CDR3 is 14 amino acids. Germline-derived CDR1 and CDR2 are SGHTA and FQGTGA.